One and the same sample provided the 22 T cell receptor beta chains below, sequenced in a study of blood T cell repertoires in COVID-19. Clones were sequenced by immunoSEQ multiplex PCR, and TCRdb holds only the in-frame ones, with some missing. The sample yields about 140,000 clones, approximately 90% seen once. The specimen was peripheral blood. All receptors derive from a woman older than 75 with acute or convalescent COVID-19.

This chain joins TRBV5-1 and TRBJ1-1, with D tentatively TRBD1 (5 bases). Germline V gives CDR1 SGHRS, CDR2 YFSETQ. V lost 4 bases, J lost 1 base, and 11 bases lay in between. The length of the CDR3 is 14 residues. The CDR3 spells CASSVVGQNTEAFF. In DNA, the CDR3 is TGCGCCAGCAGCGTTGTGGGGCAGAACACTGAAGCTTTCTTT.

The J gene is TRBJ2-1, the V gene TRBV11-2, with a tentative D call TRBD2 (5 bases). The germline gives CDR1 SGHAT, CDR2 FQNNGV. The CDR3 consists of 17 residues. The V gene lost 0 bases and the J gene lost 5 bases, with 17 bases spanning the gap. CDR3 loop: CASSLEFSTRGNNEQFF. CDR3 DNA sequence: TGTGCCAGCAGCTTAGAGTTCAGTACTAGAGGCAACAATGAGCAGTTCTTC.

DNA for the CDR3: TGTGCCAGTAGTCTCGCGGGCAGGGGAGGGGCAACTAATGAAAAACTGTTTTTT. Translated, it gives CASSLAGRGGATNEKLFF. The V and J genes are TRBV19 and TRBJ1-4; D is possibly TRBD1 (6 bases). CDR3 length: 18 amino acids. CDR1 and CDR2 (germline): LNHDA, SQIVND (reference sequence). Between the trimmed V and J ends, which lost 5 bases and 0 bases, there was a span of 19 bases.

The rearrangement joins TRBV5-4 to TRBJ2-4, with a tentative D call TRBD1 (5 bases). With 5 bases removed from V and 4 bases from J, the gap between germline ends came to 13 bases. Germline lookup yields CDR1 SGHNT and CDR2 YYREEE (reference sequence). The CDR3 sequence is 14 residues long. CDR3 sequence (DNA): TGTGCCAGCAGAGGAGAGACAGAGAAAAACATTCAGTACTTC. This translates into CASRGETEKNIQYF.

V gene TRBV19 combines with J gene TRBJ2-7; 9 nucleotides match TRBD1. The CDR3 has 14 amino acids. Per the germline V gene, CDR1 is LNHDA and CDR2 is SQIVND (reference sequence). V trimming: 6 bases; J trimming: 3 bases; junction bases outside the gene matches: 6. The CDR3 region is CASSRTGENYEQYF. DNA of the CDR3: TGTGCCAGTAGCCGGACAGGGGAGAACTACGAGCAGTACTTC.

In DNA, the CDR3 is TGTGCCAGCGGTACTCCAACAGGGGGCAGCATCAGCGCTGAAGCTTTCTTT. Its protein product is CASGTPTGGSISAEAFF. The chain uses TRBV7-2 and TRBJ1-1; 9 bases are a match to TRBD1. This CDR3 has 17 amino acids. From germline, CDR1 is SGHTA and CDR2 FQGNSA. Trimming removed 8 bases from V and 6 bases from J; junction bases left unmatched: 19.

V usage is TRBV29-1 and J usage is TRBJ1-2; 10 bases line up with TRBD1. The J segment lost 4 bases and the V segment lost 2 bases, leaving 7 bases of the junction unmatched. The CDR3 is 15 amino acids. Per germline, CDR1 SQVTM and CDR2 ANQGSEA. This CDR3 is CSVEMATGGSYGYTF. Here the CDR3 DNA reads TGCAGCGTTGAAATGGCGACAGGGGGCAGCTATGGCTACACCTTC.

The V gene is TRBV7-2, the J gene TRBJ2-2; 8 bases are shared with TRBD2. From germline, CDR1 is SGHTA and CDR2 FQGNSA. Trimming removed 5 bases from V and 6 bases from J; junction bases left unmatched: 8. The CDR3 runs to 15 residues. The CDR3 bases are TGTGCCAGCAGCCCCATCGCCGGGGGGGCCGGGGAGCTGTTTTTT. It is translated as CASSPIAGGAGELFF. Full variable domain (missing parts from reference TRBV7-2 and TRBJ2-2): GAGVSQSPSNKVTEKGKDVELRCDPISGHTALYWYRQSLGQGLEFLIYFQGNSAPDKSGLPSDRFSAERTGGSVSTLTIQRTQQEDSAVYLCASSPIAGGAGELFFGEGSRLTVL.

The chain links TRBV5-1 to TRBJ1-6, with no clear D. The CDR3 runs to 16 residues. CDR1 is SGHRS, CDR2 YFSETQ, per germline. V lost 3 bases and J 3 bases, leaving 13 bases between the germline ends. The CDR3 loop is CASSSEGRLYNSPLHF. In DNA form, the CDR3 reads TGCGCCAGCAGCTCGGAGGGTCGCCTCTATAATTCACCCCTCCACTTT.

This clone has just a few counts. The J gene is TRBJ1-5, the V gene TRBV6-6; D unresolved. Germline values: CDR1 MNHNY, CDR2 SVGAGI (reference sequence). V lost 8 bases and J lost 0, with 11 bases in between. The CDR3 spans 14 residues. The chain's CDR3 is CASPRRISNQPQHF. The CDR3 DNA reads as TGTGCCAGCCCAAGGCGGATTAGCAATCAGCCCCAGCATTTT.

The chain uses TRBV30 and TRBJ1-2; unclear D gene. V lost 6 bases, J lost 0 bases, and 8 bases lay in between. The CDR3 has 12 residues. Germline-derived CDR1 and CDR2 are GTSNPN and SVGIG (reference sequence). The CDR3 reads CACPDTNYGYTF. For the CDR3, the DNA is TGTGCCTGCCCTGACACTAACTATGGCTACACCTTC.

This clone occurred a few times. The V and J genes are TRBV7-2 and TRBJ2-3; 11 positions match TRBD2. CDR1 is SGHTA, CDR2 FQGNSA, per germline. J was trimmed by 4 bases and V by 4 bases; bases with no gene match: 13. The CDR3 loop spans 18 amino acids. The CDR3: CASSSLGLAGGLADTQYF. The CDR3 region has the DNA TGTGCCAGCAGCTCACTGGGTCTAGCGGGGGGCTTGGCAGATACGCAGTATTTT.

The chain couples TRBV7-9 to TRBJ1-3; D is ambiguous. Between the trimmed V and J ends, which lost 3 bases and 4 bases, there was a span of 4 bases. Germline CDR1 SEHNR, CDR2 FQNEAQ (reference sequence). The CDR3 is made up of 12 amino acids. The CDR3 nucleotides read TGTGCCAGCAGCTTGGGCGGAAACACCATATATTTT. Translating gives CASSLGGNTIYF. The full variable domain, its missing parts supplied by reference TRBV7-9 and TRBJ1-3, is DTGVSQNPRHKITKRGQNVTFRCDPISEHNRLYWYRQTLGQGPEFLTYFQNEAQLEKSRLLSDRFSAERPKGSFSTLEIQRTEQGDSAMYLCASSLGGNTIYFGEGSWLTVV.

This chain connects TRBV19 to TRBJ1-2; 11 nucleotides match TRBD1. The J segment lost 7 bases and the V segment lost 4 bases, leaving 2 bases of the junction unmatched. CDR1 LNHDA and CDR2 SQIVND come from the germline V gene (reference sequence). The CDR3 runs 13 residues. The CDR3 sequence is CASSRDRGFGYTF. The CDR3 coding sequence is TGTGCCAGTAGTAGGGACAGGGGGTTTGGCTACACCTTC.

The J gene is TRBJ1-1, the V gene TRBV5-5, with D unclear. CDR1 is SGHKS and CDR2 is YYEKEE in the germline V gene (reference sequence). CDR3 length: 12 amino acids. V was trimmed by 0 bases and J by 10 bases, leaving 10 bases between them. Here the CDR3 DNA reads TGTGCCAGCAGCTTGGTACGCGGGGTAGCTTTCTTT. It codes for CASSLVRGVAFF.

This chain connects TRBV18 to TRBJ1-6, with D tentatively TRBD1 (5 bases). Germline V CDR1 and CDR2: KGHSH, LQKENI. This CDR3 is 15 amino acids long. V lost 5 bases and J lost 7, with 15 bases in between. The CDR3 sequence: CASSVAGGLNSPLHF. The CDR3 nucleotides read TGTGCCAGCTCAGTCGCCGGGGGGTTAAATTCACCCCTCCACTTT. Supplemented by reference TRBV18 and TRBJ1-6, the full variable domain reads NAGVMQNPRHLVRRRGQEARLRCSPMKGHSHVYWYRQLPEEGLKFMVYLQKENIIDESGMPKERFSAEFPKEGPSILRIQQVVRGDSAAYFCASSVAGGLNSPLHFGNGTRLTVT.

The rearrangement uses TRBV6-6 and TRBJ2-2, with D possibly being TRBD2 (6 bases). Germline V lookup: CDR1 MNHNY, CDR2 SVGAGI (reference sequence). Trimming removed 6 bases at V and 4 bases at J, with 18 bases between. This CDR3 is 16 amino acids long. CDR3 DNA: TGTGCCAGCAGCCTATACGGGACGGGGGTCACCGGGGAGCTGTTTTTT. Protein product: CASSLYGTGVTGELFF.

J is TRBJ2-7 and V is TRBV6-5, with D tentatively TRBD2 (6 bases). From germline, CDR1 is MNHEY and CDR2 SVGAGI. This CDR3 has 14 amino acids. With 6 bases removed from V and 4 bases from J, the gap between germline ends came to 16 bases. The CDR3 coding sequence is TGTGCCAGCAGGTCTTCCCGGGGGTATTACGAGCAGTACTTC. It codes for CASRSSRGYYEQYF.

The chain has TRBV7-9 and TRBJ1-5, with 9 bases matching TRBD1. Trimming at V came to 5 bases and at J to 0 bases, leaving 5 bases not matched to a gene. The CDR3 loop spans 16 amino acids. The germline V gene has CDR1 SEHNR and CDR2 FQNEAQ (reference sequence). CDR3 protein: CASSQTGGSSNQPQHF. CDR3 bases: TGTGCCAGCAGCCAAACAGGGGGCTCTAGCAATCAGCCCCAGCATTTT.

V usage is TRBV18 and J usage is TRBJ1-4, with a tentative D call TRBD1 (6 bases). The ends were cut back, 5 bases at V and 4 bases at J, with 11 bases in the middle. Germline CDR1 and CDR2: KGHSH and LQKENI. This CDR3 spans 14 amino acids. The CDR3 reads CASSTTGDNEKLFF. The DNA of the CDR3 is TGTGCCAGCTCAACGACAGGAGATAATGAAAAACTGTTTTTT.

The chain uses TRBV30 and TRBJ2-6; 10 nucleotides agree with TRBD1. Trimming took 4 bases from V and 0 from J; bases not matched to a gene: 6. The CDR3 totals 17 residues. The germline V gene has CDR1 GTSNPN and CDR2 SVGIG (reference sequence). This CDR3 is CAWIPGQGYSGANVLTF. The CDR3 DNA is TGTGCCTGGATCCCGGGACAGGGGTACTCTGGGGCCAACGTCCTGACTTTC.

The rearrangement joins TRBV4-3 to TRBJ1-3, with 7 bases lining up with TRBD1. V gave up 3 bases and J gave up 0 bases; unmatched junction bases: 5. The V gene's germline CDR1 is LGHNA and CDR2 YSLEER. The CDR3 spans 16 residues. The CDR3 bases are TGCGCCAGCAGCCACCAAAGACAGGGCTCTGGAAACACCATATATTTT. Residues: CASSHQRQGSGNTIYF.